Presented here are 14 T cell receptor beta chains from one specimen sequenced in a study of T-cell memory formation after mild COVID-19. TCRdb re-derived calls from the 5' RACE reads in MiXCR, one entry per CDR3 protein. The sample includes about 170,000 distinct CDR3 sequences, about an eighth seen only once; the top ten take approximately 3.4%. The material sequenced was PBMCs or a T cell subset sorted from them (not recorded which). Receptor source: a man in his late teens or twenties who had mild COVID-19 (a few samples of this study predate the infection). Cell type and time point are not known.

This clonotype has at least ten counts. The chain uses TRBV7-2 and TRBJ2-1; no reliable D call. CDR1 is SGHTA, CDR2 FQGNSA, per germline. V was pared by 1 base and J by 1 base, with 8 bases between. The CDR3 has 15 amino acids. The CDR3 sequence: CASSLDGYSYNEQFF. The CDR3 DNA reads TGTGCCAGCAGCTTAGATGGTTATTCCTACAATGAGCAGTTCTTC.

Only a few counts were recorded for this clonotype. The chain couples TRBV5-1 to TRBJ2-2, with a tentative D call TRBD2 (5 bases). CDR3 length: 15 residues. Germline CDR1 reads SGHRS; CDR2 reads YFSETQ. The V end was cut by 0 bases, the J end by 4 bases, with 10 bases between. The CDR3 region is CASSLVGSSTGELFF. CDR3 DNA: TGCGCCAGCAGCTTGGTGGGGAGCTCCACCGGGGAGCTGTTTTTT.

The genes are TRBV7-2 and TRBJ1-5; no definite D call. Per the germline V gene, CDR1 is SGHTA and CDR2 is FQGNSA. Trimming took 5 bases from V and 7 from J, leaving 18 bases between them. The CDR3 spans 15 residues. For the CDR3, the DNA is TGTGCCAGCAGCCAACAACGGGGTGTAGGCCAGCCCCAGCATTTT. It codes for CASSQQRGVGQPQHF.

J is TRBJ1-1 and V is TRBV2, with D possibly being TRBD1 (5 bases). V lost 8 bases and J 5 bases, leaving 12 bases between the germline ends. This CDR3 region has 12 residues. Looked up from germline, CDR1 is SNHLY and CDR2 is FYNNEI. This CDR3 reads CASGKGVTEAFF. The CDR3 bases are TGTGCCAGCGGAAAAGGGGTAACTGAAGCTTTCTTT.

CDR3 region: CASRVTGGTDTQYF. In nucleotides, the CDR3 is TGTGCCAGCAGGGTTACAGGGGGCACAGATACGCAGTATTTT. The rearrangement uses TRBV2 and TRBJ2-3, with 7 bases fitting TRBD1. Germline values: CDR1 SNHLY, CDR2 FYNNEI. V gave up 6 bases and J gave up 1 base; unmatched junction bases: 4. The CDR3 sequence is 14 residues long.

V is TRBV3-1 and J is TRBJ1-6; 8 bases are a match to TRBD1. V lost 0 bases, J lost 11 bases, and 6 bases stayed unmatched. The CDR3 is 15 amino acids. Germline V gives CDR1 LGHDT, CDR2 YNNKEL (reference sequence). CDR3 DNA sequence: TGTGCCAGCAGCCAAGATGGCAGGGGGCGGGCACCCCTCCACTTT. This gives the protein CASSQDGRGRAPLHF.

This chain uses TRBV5-1 with TRBJ1-6; 8 bases agree with TRBD1. The germline V gene has CDR1 SGHRS and CDR2 YFSETQ. CDR3 size: 14 residues. V dropped 3 bases and J dropped 9; count of bases not matched to a gene: 5. The CDR3: CASSSDRAFSPLHF. As DNA, the CDR3 is TGCGCCAGCAGCTCGGACAGGGCTTTTTCACCCCTCCACTTT.

The chain carries TRBV5-1 and TRBJ2-7; D is possibly TRBD1 or TRBD2 (5 bases each). Per germline, CDR1 SGHRS and CDR2 YFSETQ. The length of the CDR3 is 13 residues. Trimming removed 1 base at V and 4 bases at J, with 9 bases between. The CDR3 DNA sequence: TGCGCCAGCAGCTTGAAATGGGGGTACGAGCAGTACGTC. Its protein product is CASSLKWGYEQYV.

This clonotype appeared a few times. This chain links TRBV6-2 or TRBV6-3 with TRBJ2-1; 9 positions agree with TRBD1. The CDR3 is made up of 12 amino acids. The germline CDR1 and CDR2 sequences are MNHEY and SVGEGT. The ends lost 10 bases at V and 8 bases at J; junction bases unmatched: 6. The chain's CDR3 is CATAGQGDEQFF. The CDR3, as DNA: TGTGCCACCGCGGGACAGGGAGATGAGCAGTTCTTC.

This clonotype was detected a few times. The gene calls are TRBV7-9 and TRBJ2-2; D remains ambiguous. V dropped 5 bases and J dropped 6 bases, with 22 bases sitting between them. This CDR3 is built from 17 residues. Germline V lookup: CDR1 SEHNR, CDR2 FQNEAQ (reference sequence). CDR3 DNA: TGTGCCAGCAGCCCTCGACGATGGTTCGATTTTTCCGGGGAGCTGTTTTTT. Translation: CASSPRRWFDFSGELFF. The full variable domain, its missing parts supplied by reference TRBV7-9 and TRBJ2-2, is DTGVSQNPRHKITKRGQNVTFRCDPISEHNRLYWYRQTLGQGPEFLTYFQNEAQLEKSRLLSDRFSAERPKGSFSTLEIQRTEQGDSAMYLCASSPRRWFDFSGELFFGEGSRLTVL.

The table lists this clonotype with a few counts. The chain couples TRBV20-1 to TRBJ2-7; 8 bases are a match to TRBD1. The CDR3 is made up of 15 amino acids. The germline gives CDR1 DFQATT, CDR2 SNEGSKA (reference sequence). The V segment lost 3 bases and the J segment 1 base; nucleotides outside the gene matches: 8. The CDR3 nucleotides are TGCAGTGCTAGTCCGGACAGGGACATATCCTACGAGCAGTACTTC. Its translation is CSASPDRDISYEQYF.

A few counts support this clonotype. The rearrangement links TRBV7-9 to TRBJ2-1; D may correspond to TRBD1 or TRBD2 (5 bases each). The CDR3 has 14 residues. Looked up from germline, CDR1 is SEHNR and CDR2 is FQNEAQ (reference sequence). Trimming removed 6 bases from V and 10 bases from J, with 19 bases in between. The CDR3 region is CASRFRGPEEEQFF. CDR3 in DNA: TGTGCCAGCAGGTTCCGGGGACCCGAGGAGGAGCAGTTCTTC.

This clonotype was seen many times. This sequence joins TRBV12-3 or TRBV12-4 and TRBJ2-7, with 9 positions matching TRBD1. Trimming took 6 bases from V and 0 from J; bases not matched to a gene: 3. The CDR3 loop spans 14 amino acids. The CDR3 DNA is TGTGCCAGCAGCCGACAGGGGGGCTCCTACGAGCAGTACTTC. It specifies CASSRQGGSYEQYF.

This clonotype was seen a handful of times. The V and J genes are TRBV4-1 and TRBJ2-3, with 7 bases identical to TRBD2. Losses at the gene ends were 3 bases for V and 0 bases for J; bases not matched to a gene: 6. The germline V gene encodes CDR1 MGHRA and CDR2 YSYEKL. This CDR3 is built from 16 residues. The CDR3 DNA reads TGCGCCAGCAGCCAGAACCCTAGCGGAAGCACAGATACGCAGTATTTT. Its translation: CASSQNPSGSTDTQYF.